This is a list of T cell receptor beta chains from one sample in a study of T cells after yellow fever vaccination. TCRdb fed the 5' RACE reads into MiXCR, producing one record per CDR3 protein. The table includes approximately 250,000 distinct CDR3 sequences, 3.6% detected once. The starting material was PBMCs, obtained 15 days after the yellow fever booster vaccination. These receptors originate from a man aged 18 to 35 who received the YFV17D yellow fever vaccine. CDR3s include the opening cysteine and the closing phenylalanine or tryptophan. D genes are given only for firm matches. For some rows the clone size is stated as once, few or many, or as a class when expanded; others skip it.

J gene | D gene | clone size | V gene | CDR3 DNA | CDR3 protein
TRBJ2-1 | . | many | TRBV20-1 | TGCAGTGCTAGACCCAATGGGCCGAGCGGCGATTCCTACAATGAGCAGTTCTTC | CSARPNGPSGDSYNEQFF
TRBJ1-5 | TRBD1 | . | TRBV7-3 | TGTGCCAGCAGCTTGAATAATGGGACAGAGACTAGCTTAAGCAATCAGCCCCAGCATTTT | CASSLNNGTETSLSNQPQHF
TRBJ1-1 | TRBD1 | many | TRBV6-5 | TGTGCCAGCAGTCTCCGACAGGGTCGGGAAACTTTCTTT | CASSLRQGRETFF
TRBJ2-5 | . | many | TRBV7-6 | TGTGCCAGCACCGAGATGGGAATACGGCAAGAGACCCAGTACTTC | CASTEMGIRQETQYF
TRBJ2-7 | . | few | TRBV23-1 | TGCGCCAGCAGTCAGATCGGCGGGCACTCCTACGAGCAGTACTTC | CASSQIGGHSYEQYF
TRBJ2-5 | TRBD2 | many | TRBV7-2 | TGTGCCAGCAGCGCCGTGGGAGGGGTTAGCCAAGAGACCCAGTACTTC | CASSAVGGVSQETQYF
TRBJ1-1 | . | many | TRBV5-1 | TGCGCCAGCAGTCAAGGGACCCCGGTCACTGAAGCTTTCTTT | CASSQGTPVTEAFF
TRBJ1-2 | TRBD1 | many | TRBV7-2 | TGTGCCAGCAGCTTATTGGACAGGGGTGGCTACACCTTC | CASSLLDRGGYTF
TRBJ1-5 | . | many | TRBV15 | TGTGCCACCAGCAGAGCCGACAGAGATCAGCCCCAGCATTTT | CATSRADRDQPQHF
TRBJ1-6 | . | many | TRBV4-3 | TGCGCCAGCAGCCAAGCGGGGCGCAGGTCACCCCTCCACTTT | CASSQAGRRSPLHF
TRBJ2-1 | . | many | TRBV7-2 | TGTGCCAGCAGCTCCCCGGTCCGGGGGCCTGGAAACTCCTACAATGAGCAGTTCTTC | CASSSPVRGPGNSYNEQFF
TRBJ1-5 | . | many | TRBV11-2 | TGTGCCAGCAGCTACTTGCCAACCGAGGGCCAGCCCCAGCATTTT | CASSYLPTEGQPQHF
TRBJ1-1 | . | many | TRBV9 | TGTGCCAGCAGCGCCAGGCCGAACACTGAAGCTTTCTTT | CASSARPNTEAFF
TRBJ1-3 | . | many | TRBV5-5 | TGTGCCAGCAGCTTGGCCGCGATGTCTGAGGGAAACACCATATATTTT | CASSLAAMSEGNTIYF
TRBJ2-3 | TRBD2 | many | TRBV20-1 | TGCAGTGCTAGGGCCCTCCACGGGGGGGCCGGCACAGATACGCAGTATTTT | CSARALHGGAGTDTQYF
TRBJ1-5 | . | many | TRBV27 | TGTGCCAGCAGTGTCCTAGGGGTGAGCAATCAGCCCCAGCATTTT | CASSVLGVSNQPQHF
TRBJ1-1 | TRBD1 | few | TRBV6-5 | TGTGCCAGCAGCTCCACGACAGGGGCGGTTACTGAAGCTTTCTTT | CASSSTTGAVTEAFF
TRBJ2-5 | . | few | TRBV5-6 | TGTGCCAGCAGCTTGTACCGGGAGACCCAGTACTTC | CASSLYRETQYF
TRBJ1-2 | . | many | TRBV5-1 | TGCGCCAGCAGCTTGGCCGATTTGGGCAGAGGAGGGTATGGCTACACCTTC | CASSLADLGRGGYGYTF
TRBJ2-3 | TRBD2 | many | TRBV5-1 | TGCGCCAGCAGCGCCGGGACTAGACACGGCACAGATACGCAGTATTTT | CASSAGTRHGTDTQYF
TRBJ2-2 | . | many | TRBV12-3/TRBV12-4 | TGTGCCAGCAGTTTATACGTCGGGGGGCCTAGGGAGCTGTTTTTT | CASSLYVGGPRELFF
TRBJ1-1 | . | many | TRBV7-2 | TGTGCCAGCAGCCCCCTGGGGCCAGAAGCTTTCTTT | CASSPLGPEAFF
TRBJ1-5 | . | many | TRBV7-4 | TGTGCCAGCAGCTTAGGGTCGGCGGGGGACAATCAGCCCCAGCATTTT | CASSLGSAGDNQPQHF
TRBJ2-3 | . | many | TRBV5-4 | TGTGCCAGCAGCTTTCCCGAGATCACAGATACGCAGTATTTT | CASSFPEITDTQYF
TRBJ1-2 | . | many | TRBV3-1 | TGTGCCAGCAGCCAACTGGGGAACTATGGCTACACCTTC | CASSQLGNYGYTF
TRBJ2-7 | . | many | TRBV7-8 | TGTGCCAGCAGCCGAGGGACGGTGCTCTCCTACGAGCAGTACTTC | CASSRGTVLSYEQYF
TRBJ2-7 | . | many | TRBV11-2 | TGTGCCAGCAGCTTAGATTATTTCAGCTCCTACGAGCAGTACTTC | CASSLDYFSSYEQYF
TRBJ2-3 | TRBD2 | many | TRBV20-1 | TGCAGTCCGCGGGAGGGACTTAATACGCAGTATTTT | CSPREGLNTQYF
TRBJ1-2 | . | many | TRBV29-1 | TGCAGCGCGGGCCAAGGGACCATCTATGGCTACACCTTC | CSAGQGTIYGYTF
TRBJ1-5 | . | many | TRBV7-8 | TGTGCCAGCAGCTTAGAGGGCAGGGCTCAGCCCCAGCATTTT | CASSLEGRAQPQHF
TRBJ1-1 | . | many | TRBV29-1 | TGCAGCGTTGGGGACGGCGAAGCTTTCTTT | CSVGDGEAFF
TRBJ2-5 | . | many | TRBV2 | TGTGCCAGCAGTGAAGCGCTAAGGGAGACCCAGTACTTC | CASSEALRETQYF
TRBJ1-1 | . | many | TRBV20-1 | TGCAGTGCTAGAGATTTGGGGAACGGCCCTGAAGCTTTCTTT | CSARDLGNGPEAFF
TRBJ2-5 | TRBD1 | many | TRBV4-1 | TGCGCCAGCAGCCAGACAGGACAGGAAAAAGAGACCCAGTACTTC | CASSQTGQEKETQYF
TRBJ1-1 | TRBD1 | many | TRBV6-2/TRBV6-3 | TGTGCCAGCAGTGCAGGGGGCGAGAACACTGAAGCTTTCTTT | CASSAGGENTEAFF
TRBJ1-2 | . | many | TRBV5-5 | TGTGCCAGCAACCGCCCCGGGGATCATGGCTACACCTTC | CASNRPGDHGYTF
TRBJ2-1 | TRBD2 | many | TRBV7-9 | TGTGCCAGCAGCCTCGGGACTAGCGGGGGCAATGAGCAGTTCTTC | CASSLGTSGGNEQFF
TRBJ2-5 | . | many | TRBV10-3 | TGTGCCACCCGGGGGACAGTCCAAGAGACCCAGTACTTC | CATRGTVQETQYF
TRBJ2-2 | . | many | TRBV5-4 | TGTGCCAGCAGCCCGGACAGCTCAATCGGGGAGCTGTTTTTT | CASSPDSSIGELFF
TRBJ2-1 | . | many | TRBV7-9 | TGTGCCAGCATCCCCCGGGCTGGTGATGAGCAGTTCTTC | CASIPRAGDEQFF
TRBJ1-5 | . | many | TRBV7-6 | TGTGCCAGCAGCCCCCCAGTTCAGCCCCAGCATTTT | CASSPPVQPQHF
TRBJ2-5 | TRBD2 | many | TRBV30 | TGTGCCTGGGGCAGCGGGGGGCCTGGAGAGACCCAGTACTTC | CAWGSGGPGETQYF
TRBJ1-3 | . | many | TRBV10-3 | TGTGCCATCAGGCCAACACGTCCTGGAAACACCATATATTTT | CAIRPTRPGNTIYF
TRBJ1-1 | . | many | TRBV6-6 | TGTGCCAGCAGTTACCAACAGCGGGCTTTCTTT | CASSYQQRAFF
TRBJ2-1 | TRBD2 | many | TRBV5-1 | TGCGCCAGCAGCCCACTGACTAGCGGGGGGGTCGGGTCTTCGGATGAGCAGTTCTTC | CASSPLTSGGVGSSDEQFF
TRBJ2-3 | . | many | TRBV7-9 | TGTGCCAGCAGCTTAGTTGCGGGGGCGACAGATACGCAGTATTTT | CASSLVAGATDTQYF
TRBJ1-1 | TRBD1 | many | TRBV20-1 | TGCAGTGCTAGGGGGACAGGGGGGGACACTGAAGCTTTCTTT | CSARGTGGDTEAFF
TRBJ1-2 | . | many | TRBV6-6 | TGTGCCAGCAGTTACTCCTACAGGGCTCCTCGCTATGGCTACACCTTC | CASSYSYRAPRYGYTF
TRBJ1-5 | . | many | TRBV7-9 | TGTGCCAGCAGTCTAGGATGGGGGGAAGATCAGCCCCAGCATTTT | CASSLGWGEDQPQHF
TRBJ2-2 | . | many | TRBV24-1 | TGTGCCACCAGTGATGTCCAGGGGAACACCGGGGAGCTGTTTTTT | CATSDVQGNTGELFF
TRBJ2-2 | . | many | TRBV5-6 | TGTGCCAGCAGAGAGTGGGGGGGCCTAAACACCGGGGAGCTGTTTTTT | CASREWGGLNTGELFF
TRBJ1-4 | TRBD1 | many | TRBV24-1 | TGTGCCACCAGTGATCCTAGAGCAACAGGGGGAACTAATGAAAAACTGTTTTTT | CATSDPRATGGTNEKLFF
TRBJ2-3 | TRBD2 | many | TRBV29-1 | TGCAGTCCGAGGCTAGCGGGGTTCACAGATACGCAGTATTTT | CSPRLAGFTDTQYF